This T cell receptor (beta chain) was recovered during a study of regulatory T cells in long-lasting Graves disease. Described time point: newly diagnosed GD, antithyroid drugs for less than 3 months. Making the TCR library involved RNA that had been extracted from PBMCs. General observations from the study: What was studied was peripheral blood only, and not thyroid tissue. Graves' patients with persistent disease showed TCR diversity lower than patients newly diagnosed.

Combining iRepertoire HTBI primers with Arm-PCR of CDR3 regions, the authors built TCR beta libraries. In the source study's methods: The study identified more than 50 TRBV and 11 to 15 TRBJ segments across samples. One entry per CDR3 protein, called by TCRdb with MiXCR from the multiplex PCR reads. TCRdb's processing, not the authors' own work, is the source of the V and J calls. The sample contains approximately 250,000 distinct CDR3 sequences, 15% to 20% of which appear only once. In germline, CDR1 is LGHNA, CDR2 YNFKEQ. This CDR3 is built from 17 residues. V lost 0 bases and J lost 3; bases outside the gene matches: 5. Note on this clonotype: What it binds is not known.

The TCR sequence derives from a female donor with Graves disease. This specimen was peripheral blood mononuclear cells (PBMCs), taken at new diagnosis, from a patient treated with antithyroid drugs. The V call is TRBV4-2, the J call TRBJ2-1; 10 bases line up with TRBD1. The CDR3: CASSQEGTGVFYNEQFF. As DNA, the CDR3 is TGTGCCAGCAGCCAAGAAGGGACAGGGGTCTTCTACAATGAGCAGTTCTTC.